The sequence of this TCR beta chain was determined in a study of CD4 T cells in relation to SARS-CoV-2 and coronaviruses. Whole-study findings and limits: In around 60% of donors, memory CD4+ clonotypes crossrecognized SARS-CoV-2 and at least one common cold coronavirus spike. Crossreactive clones expanded significantly less to SARS-CoV-2 than monoreactive clones. Samples before the pandemic and after infection were not matched within any donor.

Here immunoSEQ multiplex PCR was the method, and the copy in TCRdb shows in-frame clones only, minus some. The table has about 68,000 clones, approximately 93% seen once. CD4+ T cells from unexposed donors were obtained before the COVID-19 pandemic (2011-2018). CD4 enrichment then naive enrichment separated naive from memory CD4+ cells. Of note for this clone: Its matching antigen is unknown.

V lost 7 bases and J 2 bases, leaving 15 bases between the germline ends. CDR3 length: 14 amino acids. In germline, CDR1 is MNHEY, CDR2 SVGAGI. The V call is TRBV6-5, the J call TRBJ2-7; the D is unclear. This sequence was found in a human donor in good health. Specimen: naive CD4+ T cells from PBMCs. Indicated subset: naive CD4+ T cells isolated by negative enrichment. The DNA for the CDR3 is TGTGCCAGCACCTACCACATTTCTACCTACGAGCAGTACTTC. This encodes CASTYHISTYEQYF.